Listed below are T cell receptor beta chains from one sample, sequenced in a study of OX40 agonist ivuxolimab in advanced cancers. Repertoires were generated with immunoSEQ multiplex PCR, while TCRdb's copy carries only in-frame clones and drops some. The table records about 46,000 clones, roughly 90% of them present only once. The source material was CD4+ or CD8+ T cells sorted from blood, sampled in a trial of the OX40 agonist ivuxolimab. These receptors were collected from an adult with an advanced solid tumor such as melanoma, head and neck, liver or kidney cancer. Both conserved end residues are part of each CDR3. A D gene is named only where the DNA matches it firmly. Clone sizes are given selectively: once, few, many, or a class where the clone is expanded.

v_call: TRBV6-6; clone_size: .; d_call: TRBD1; j_call: TRBJ1-1; cdr3_aa: CASSTDRGLNTEAFF; cdr3_nt: TGTGCCAGCAGCACCGACAGGGGGCTGAACACTGAAGCTTTCTTT
v_call: TRBV9; clone_size: .; d_call: .; j_call: TRBJ1-1; cdr3_aa: CASSEARNTEAFF; cdr3_nt: TGTGCCAGCAGCGAGGCGAGGAACACTGAAGCTTTCTTT
v_call: TRBV14; clone_size: .; d_call: .; j_call: TRBJ2-7; cdr3_aa: CASSQGLGTSYEQYF; cdr3_nt: TGTGCCAGCAGCCAAGGACTAGGCACTTCCTACGAGCAGTACTTC
v_call: TRBV10-3; clone_size: .; d_call: .; j_call: TRBJ2-7; cdr3_aa: CASSYSIAYEQYF; cdr3_nt: TGTGCCAGCAGTTACTCGATAGCCTACGAGCAGTACTTC
v_call: TRBV11-2; clone_size: once; d_call: TRBD1; j_call: TRBJ2-2; cdr3_aa: CASSWVSGTGAFNTGELFF; cdr3_nt: TGTGCCAGCAGCTGGGTTTCCGGGACAGGGGCTTTCAACACCGGGGAGCTGTTTTTT
v_call: TRBV6-5; clone_size: .; d_call: .; j_call: TRBJ2-7; cdr3_aa: CASSTYRDSYEQYF; cdr3_nt: TGTGCCAGCAGTACCTACAGGGATTCCTACGAGCAGTACTTC
v_call: TRBV5-6; clone_size: few; d_call: TRBD1; j_call: TRBJ1-5; cdr3_aa: CASSSGDRGNQPQHF; cdr3_nt: TGTGCCAGCAGCTCGGGGGACAGGGGAAATCAGCCCCAGCATTTT
v_call: TRBV27; clone_size: .; d_call: .; j_call: TRBJ2-2; cdr3_aa: CASSFLIGKGMNTGELFF; cdr3_nt: TGTGCCAGCAGTTTCCTCATAGGCAAGGGTATGAACACCGGGGAGCTGTTTTTT
v_call: TRBV7-9; clone_size: .; d_call: TRBD1; j_call: TRBJ1-2; cdr3_aa: CASSSPGTAYGYTF; cdr3_nt: TGTGCCAGCAGCTCGCCCGGGACAGCTTATGGCTACACCTTC
v_call: TRBV6-5; clone_size: .; d_call: .; j_call: TRBJ2-7; cdr3_aa: CASSISSYEQYF; cdr3_nt: TGTGCCAGCAGTATAAGTTCCTACGAGCAGTACTTC
v_call: TRBV7-2; clone_size: .; d_call: .; j_call: TRBJ2-3; cdr3_aa: CASPKAVTQYF; cdr3_nt: TGTGCCAGTCCCAAGGCGGTCACGCAGTATTTT
v_call: TRBV6-5; clone_size: .; d_call: .; j_call: TRBJ1-1; cdr3_aa: CASTSSSTGWTEAFF; cdr3_nt: TGTGCCAGCACCAGCTCGAGTACGGGATGGACTGAAGCTTTCTTT
v_call: TRBV5-5; clone_size: .; d_call: .; j_call: TRBJ2-3; cdr3_aa: CASSLSWGERTDTQYF; cdr3_nt: TGTGCCAGCAGCTTGTCATGGGGCGAGCGCACAGATACGCAGTATTTT
v_call: TRBV19; clone_size: .; d_call: .; j_call: TRBJ1-5; cdr3_aa: CASLQGGGNQPQHF; cdr3_nt: TGTGCCAGCCTACAGGGAGGGGGCAATCAGCCCCAGCATTTT
v_call: TRBV7-3; clone_size: .; d_call: .; j_call: TRBJ1-1; cdr3_aa: CASSSDRNTEAFF; cdr3_nt: TGTGCCAGCAGCTCCGACAGGAACACTGAAGCTTTCTTT
v_call: TRBV27; clone_size: .; d_call: .; j_call: TRBJ1-5; cdr3_aa: CASSLLGPHQPQHF; cdr3_nt: TGTGCCAGCAGTTTATTAGGTCCTCATCAGCCCCAGCATTTT
v_call: TRBV11-3; clone_size: .; d_call: TRBD2; j_call: TRBJ2-5; cdr3_aa: CASSSRGDYRRETQYF; cdr3_nt: TGTGCCAGCAGCTCCCGAGGGGACTACCGGCGGGAGACCCAGTACTTC
v_call: TRBV7-9; clone_size: .; d_call: TRBD2; j_call: TRBJ2-7; cdr3_aa: CASSFSGLAGVRVYEQYF; cdr3_nt: TGTGCCAGCAGCTTCTCGGGACTAGCGGGAGTACGGGTCTACGAGCAGTACTTC
v_call: TRBV5-4; clone_size: .; d_call: TRBD2; j_call: TRBJ2-3; cdr3_aa: CASGLAGGLGQYF; cdr3_nt: TGTGCCAGCGGGCTAGCGGGAGGGTTGGGGCAGTATTTT
v_call: TRBV27; clone_size: .; d_call: TRBD2; j_call: TRBJ2-7; cdr3_aa: CASSLNVRAGGGFYEQYF; cdr3_nt: TGTGCCAGCAGTTTAAATGTCCGTGCGGGGGGTGGGTTCTACGAGCAGTACTTC
v_call: TRBV27; clone_size: .; d_call: TRBD2; j_call: TRBJ2-3; cdr3_aa: CASSWLAGGTDTQYF; cdr3_nt: TGTGCCAGCAGTTGGCTAGCGGGGGGGACAGATACGCAGTATTTT
v_call: TRBV7-3; clone_size: .; d_call: .; j_call: TRBJ2-1; cdr3_aa: CASSPGEEVGLDYNEQFF; cdr3_nt: TGTGCCAGCTCCCCAGGGGAGGAAGTAGGCCTCGACTACAATGAGCAGTTCTTC
v_call: TRBV15; clone_size: .; d_call: .; j_call: TRBJ2-7; cdr3_aa: CATRSGKSSYEQYF; cdr3_nt: TGTGCCACCAGGTCTGGGAAGAGCTCCTACGAGCAGTACTTC
v_call: TRBV6-5; clone_size: .; d_call: .; j_call: TRBJ1-1; cdr3_aa: CASSYRANTEAFF; cdr3_nt: TGTGCCAGCAGTTACAGGGCCAACACTGAAGCTTTCTTT
v_call: TRBV7-9; clone_size: .; d_call: .; j_call: TRBJ2-1; cdr3_aa: CASSPSPGPSYNEQFF; cdr3_nt: TGTGCCAGCAGCCCTTCCCCGGGCCCCTCCTACAATGAGCAGTTCTTC